This TCR beta chain was observed in a study of early T cells in non-severe SARS-CoV-2 infection. At the level of the study: The chains were unpaired, and the sequenced material was bulk RNA from unsorted whole blood. Whole-study findings and limits: The study's VDJdb matching favored anti-spike CD8 responses and missed private and CD4 specificities.

Individual cDNA molecules carried attached unique molecular identifiers. TCRdb ran MiXCR on the 5' RACE reads and lists one entry per CDR3 protein. The sample includes 65,000 to 95,000 distinct CDR3 sequences, 15% to 20% of them seen just once. Note on this clonotype: Its antigen is currently unknown.

This CDR3 is built from 14 residues. Germline V lookup: CDR1 SNHLY, CDR2 FYNNEI. J gave up 3 bases and V 7 bases, and 4 bases lay outside the gene matches. This chain connects TRBV2 to TRBJ2-1, with 9 bases identical to TRBD1. This TCR derives from an adult who was a healthcare worker with PCR-confirmed SARS-CoV-2 infection or an uninfected control (not recorded which). The sequenced material came from whole blood. In DNA form, the CDR3 reads TGTGCCAGCACCAGGACAGGGGTCTACAATGAGCAGTTCTTC. Protein sequence: CASTRTGVYNEQFF.